The rows below give T cell receptor beta chains drawn from one sample of a study of regulatory T cells. Profiling relied on immunoSEQ multiplex PCR, and the TCRdb table lists in-frame clones only, not all of them. This table holds about 35,000 clones, about nine tenths found once. Sequencing was carried out using conventional CD4+ T cells sorted from blood. These receptors originate from a person under 30 with CD3G deficiency. CDR3s include the opening cysteine and the closing phenylalanine or tryptophan. A D gene is named only where the DNA matches it firmly. Some rows have no size entry. The others give once, few or many, or a class for an expanded clone.

j_call d_call clone_size v_call cdr3_nt cdr3_aa
TRBJ1-2 TRBD1 - TRBV28 TGTGCCAGCAGTTTAGGGACAGGGGCCCTCTTAGGCTACACCTTC CASSLGTGALLGYTF
TRBJ1-2 - - TRBV6-1 TGTGCCAGCAGTGAATTGGGACATCCGGGGGGCTACACCTTC CASSELGHPGGYTF
TRBJ1-5 - - TRBV28 TGTGCCAGCGCAGGGGTTTATAGCAATCAGCCCCAGCATTTT CASAGVYSNQPQHF
TRBJ1-3 - - TRBV7-9 TGTGCCAGCAGCTCGTCAGGGAGGACTGGAAACACCATATATTTT CASSSSGRTGNTIYF
TRBJ1-2 - - TRBV10-3 TGTGCCATCAGTGAGTCGTTTGGGAACTATGGCTACACCTTC CAISESFGNYGYTF
TRBJ2-1 - - TRBV5-1 TGCGCCAGCAGCTTGGTCCCGGAGGGGGCGGGGGGTTACAATGAGCAGTTCTTC CASSLVPEGAGGYNEQFF
TRBJ2-7 - medium-sized TRBV7-9 TGTGCCAGCAGCTCCTTCCGATACGAGCAGTACTTC CASSSFRYEQYF
TRBJ2-1 - - TRBV7-9 TGTGCCAGCAGCCGATTGAGGGGCTCCTACAATGAGCAGTTCTTC CASSRLRGSYNEQFF
TRBJ2-5 - - TRBV7-9 TGTGCCAGCAGCTTAGGAAGGGGGGTTCGGGAGACCCAGTACTTC CASSLGRGVRETQYF
TRBJ1-2 - - TRBV28 TGTGCCAGCAGTTTAGGTCGGAACTATGGCTACACCTTC CASSLGRNYGYTF
TRBJ2-2 - few TRBV19 TGTGCCAGTAGTATTATCGGGGTGAGGAACACCGGGGAGCTGTTTTTT CASSIIGVRNTGELFF
TRBJ1-2 - - TRBV19 TGTGCCAGTAGTATAGGCCGCCTCGGCTATGGCTACACCTTC CASSIGRLGYGYTF
TRBJ1-3 - - TRBV19 TGTGCCAGTAGTAAAGGTCCGGGAAACACCATATATTTT CASSKGPGNTIYF
TRBJ2-7 - - TRBV10-3 TGTGCCATCAGTGGGGGACCGTTGAGCTCCTACGAGCAGTACTTC CAISGGPLSSYEQYF
TRBJ2-5 TRBD1 - TRBV5-1 TGCGCCAGCAGCCAGGACAGGGACGGGACCCAGTACTTC CASSQDRDGTQYF
TRBJ1-4 - - TRBV6-6 TGTGCCAGCAGTACCTCTCGCTCTGGAGGGGGTGAAAAACTGTTTTTT CASSTSRSGGGEKLFF
TRBJ2-5 - - TRBV5-1 TGCGCCAGCAGCTCGGACGGCTCTCAGGAGGAGACCCAGTACTTC CASSSDGSQEETQYF
TRBJ1-2 - - TRBV6-1 TGTGCCAGCCAAACTTCCAACTATGGCTACACCTTC CASQTSNYGYTF
TRBJ2-1 - - TRBV18 TGTGCCAGCTCACCCCCTAACGGTCAGAATGAGCAGTTCTTC CASSPPNGQNEQFF
TRBJ2-7 TRBD2 - TRBV6-1 TGTGCCAGCAGTGATTACGTCAAACGGGCGGGAGCCTACGAGCAGTACTTC CASSDYVKRAGAYEQYF
TRBJ1-2 - - TRBV5-1 TGCGCCAGCAGCTTGGTAGGATGGAAGGATGGCTACACCTTC CASSLVGWKDGYTF
TRBJ1-3 - few TRBV10-3 TGTGCCATCAGTGAGCACCGCTCTGGAAACACCATATATTTT CAISEHRSGNTIYF
TRBJ2-3 - - TRBV7-9 TGTGCCAGCAGCTTAGCGCGAGGGACGTCGACCCCCGATACGCAGTATTTT CASSLARGTSTPDTQYF
TRBJ2-1 - - TRBV6-1 TGTGCCAGCAGTGAAGGGCCCTACAATGAGCAGTTCTTC CASSEGPYNEQFF
TRBJ2-1 TRBD2 - TRBV5-1 TGCGCCAGCAGCTCAGGACTAGCGGGAGCTCTCTCCAATGAGCAGTTCTTC CASSSGLAGALSNEQFF
TRBJ2-7 - - TRBV28 TGTGCCAGCGGGTCGGACCGGAGGGAGCAGTACTTC CASGSDRREQYF
TRBJ2-1 - - TRBV7-8 TGTGCCAGCAGTTTCGACAGTCGCCACAATGAGCAGTTCTTC CASSFDSRHNEQFF
TRBJ2-3 - - TRBV5-1 TGCGCCAGCAGCGCTGACTGGGGATATACGCAGTATTTT CASSADWGYTQYF
TRBJ2-5 - - TRBV28 TGTGCCAGCAGTTTAATGGGATTTAATCAAGAGACCCAGTACTTC CASSLMGFNQETQYF
TRBJ2-3 - - TRBV6-6 TGTGCCAGCAGTTTGAATCCGGGGAGCCCTCCGTATTTT CASSLNPGSPPYF
TRBJ2-5 - few TRBV18 TGTGCCAGCTCACCGGAAAGAAAAGAGACCCAGTACTTC CASSPERKETQYF
TRBJ2-5 - - TRBV5-1 TGCGCCAGCAGCTTTAGATACCAAGAGACCCAGTACTTC CASSFRYQETQYF
TRBJ1-1 - once TRBV6-1 TGTGCCAGCAGTGAAGCGGGGTACAGGGCGAATCAAGCTTTCTTT CASSEAGYRANQAFF
TRBJ1-2 TRBD1 - TRBV4-1 TGCGCCAGCAGCCGGTACGGGACAGGGGGGTATGGCTACACCTTC CASSRYGTGGYGYTF
TRBJ2-2 - - TRBV19 TGTGCCAGTAGGCACCGGGACATCTACACCGGGGAGCTGTTTTTT CASRHRDIYTGELFF
TRBJ2-7 TRBD2 - TRBV5-1 TGCGCCAGCAGCTGGGGGGCTAGCGGGAGCGAGCAGTACTTC CASSWGASGSEQYF
TRBJ2-6 TRBD1 - TRBV5-1 TGCGCCAGCAGTTCGACCGGGACAGGGCTCTCTGGGGCCAACGTCCTGACTTTC CASSSTGTGLSGANVLTF
TRBJ2-7 TRBD1 - TRBV6-1 TGTGCCAGCGGGACAGGGGGCTCCTACGAGCAGTACTTC CASGTGGSYEQYF
TRBJ1-4 - - TRBV7-9 TGTGCCAGCAGCTCCCGCGGGGAAGCTAATGAAAAACTGTTTTTT CASSSRGEANEKLFF
TRBJ1-5 - - TRBV11-1 TGTGCCAGCAGCTTAGCTCCGACCAATCAGCCCCAGCATTTT CASSLAPTNQPQHF
TRBJ2-3 TRBD1 - TRBV7-9 TGTGCCAGCACCCCCGGGACAGGGGATGATACGCAGTATTTT CASTPGTGDDTQYF
TRBJ2-7 - - TRBV6-5 TGTGCCAGCAGTTACGATCCCAGCTCCTACGAGCAGTACTTC CASSYDPSSYEQYF
TRBJ2-3 - - TRBV7-8 TGTGCCAGCAGCTCTTATAATACGCAGTATTTT CASSSYNTQYF
TRBJ2-7 - - TRBV10-3 TGTGCCATCAGATCGGACACCGCCGGGGACGAGCAGTACTTC CAIRSDTAGDEQYF
TRBJ1-2 TRBD1 - TRBV28 TGTGCCAGCAGTTCCCCCCCCAGGACAGGGGTCTTTAGCTACACCTTC CASSSPPRTGVFSYTF
TRBJ1-1 TRBD1 - TRBV5-1 TGCGCCAGCAGCTTGGGGGCGCAGGGGGCTGAAGCTTTCTTT CASSLGAQGAEAFF
TRBJ2-3 - - TRBV5-1 TGCGCCAGCAGCTTGCGGGCTCAGGACTTCACAGATACGCAGTATTTT CASSLRAQDFTDTQYF
TRBJ1-2 TRBD1 - TRBV6-1 TGTGCCAGCAGTGTGCGGACAGGGGGCGCGTATGGCTACACCTTC CASSVRTGGAYGYTF
TRBJ1-2 - - TRBV19 TGTGCCAGTAGTATGACGGGGCCCGGCGGCTACACCTTC CASSMTGPGGYTF
TRBJ2-3 - - TRBV18 TGTGCCAGCTCACCATCGGACCGTGATACGCAGTATTTT CASSPSDRDTQYF
TRBJ2-3 - - TRBV9 TGTGCCAGCAGCCCAGGAGTGCGGGGAGGACAACTTCGCACAGATACGCAGTATTTT CASSPGVRGGQLRTDTQYF
TRBJ2-1 - - TRBV28 TGTGCCAGCAGCGCGGGGAATGAGCAGTTCTTC CASSAGNEQFF
TRBJ2-7 - once TRBV28 TGTGCCAGCACCCAGGGGGGGACTAGACCGATCGAGCAGTACTTC CASTQGGTRPIEQYF